What follows are 6 T cell receptor beta chains derived from one specimen sequenced in a study of T cell responses to AZD1222 COVID-19 vaccine. TCRdb's copy holds only in-frame clones and misses some; the assay was immunoSEQ multiplex PCR. The sample has about 130,000 clones, around 92% seen once. The source was peripheral blood, collected on day 0 of AZD1222 vaccination. The receptors derive from an adult in good health.

This chain connects TRBV19 to TRBJ2-7; a possible D gene is TRBD1 (5 bases). This CDR3 is built from 11 residues. V shed 8 bases and J shed 6 bases, with 11 bases lying between them. Germline V gives CDR1 LNHDA, CDR2 SQIVND (reference sequence). CDR3 in DNA: TGTGCCAGTGCTTTGGGGCTCGAGCAGTACTTC. Its protein is CASALGLEQYF.

The V call is TRBV7-2, the J call TRBJ2-7; 7 bases match TRBD2. Germline lookup yields CDR1 SGHTA and CDR2 FQGNSA. J was trimmed by 6 bases and V by 5 bases; bases with no gene match: 10. CDR3 length equals 14 residues. The CDR3, as DNA: TGTGCCAGCAGCCGTAGGACTAGTCTGGGCGAGCAGTACTTC. Translating it yields CASSRRTSLGEQYF.

This clone was counted a single time. The rearrangement joins TRBV19 to TRBJ1-2; weak D call: TRBD1 (5 bases). This CDR3 has 14 residues. Trimming pared 6 bases from V and 7 bases from J, leaving 18 bases between. Germline V gene sequence: CDR1 LNHDA, CDR2 SQIVND (reference sequence). CDR3 loop: CASSRGTPVGGYTF. CDR3 in DNA: TGTGCCAGTAGCCGAGGGACCCCGGTCGGTGGCTACACCTTC.

The chain joins TRBV3-1 (or the pseudogene TRBV3-2) to TRBJ1-5, with D unclear. V gave up 1 base and J gave up 5 bases, with 15 bases separating them. Germline loops: CDR1 LGHDT, CDR2 YNNKEL (reference sequence). This CDR3 has 16 residues. The DNA of the CDR3 is TGTGCCAGCAGCCAAGGGCCTCCCGCCGTCGATCAGCCCCAGCATTTT. Protein product: CASSQGPPAVDQPQHF.

This rearrangement joins TRBV6-4 to TRBJ2-3; D might be TRBD1 (7 bases). Germline CDR1 is MRHNA and CDR2 is SNTAGT. V lost 3 bases to trimming and J lost 2 bases, with 15 bases between them. The CDR3 extends over 16 amino acids. The CDR3 DNA reads as TGTGCCAGCAGTGATGATTGGAGGGGGCTCACAGATACGCAGTATTTT. It codes for CASSDDWRGLTDTQYF.

The chain has TRBV19 and TRBJ2-3; the D is unclear. Trimming removed 5 bases at V and 3 bases at J, with 21 bases between. The CDR3 spans 17 residues. In germline, CDR1 is LNHDA, CDR2 SQIVND (reference sequence). DNA of the CDR3: TGTGCCAGTAGTCCCAGCCCCCTTGGGGATCGAACAGATACGCAGTATTTT. Translation: CASSPSPLGDRTDTQYF.